The 28 T cell receptor beta chains below were found in one sample sequenced in a study of T cells expressing NK-cell markers (dated by TCRdb to the early 2020s). Library creation used 5' RACE. The data were produced on an Illumina HiSeq 2000. TCRdb reprocessed the raw reads; every CDR3 protein sequence is a single record, and DNA is not supplied. The table for this sample shows 300,000 to 450,000 distinct CDR3 sequences. The leading ten clones occupy 5% to 5.5% of the sample. Sequenced material: blood T cells: a sorted CD56 or NKG2C T cell subset, CD4+ or CD8+ T cells, or bulk PBMC T cells (not recorded which). Receptors originate from a man aged 18 to 69 in good health.

The genes are TRBV28 and TRBJ1-5; TCRdb proposes TRBD1, but this gene call is untestable without DNA. The CDR3 runs 17 residues. The V gene's germline CDR1 is MDHEN and CDR2 SYDVKM. CDR3 region: CASSSIGVWGDNQPQHF.

The chain couples TRBV5-6 to TRBJ2-7; the TCRdb call, TRBD1, lacks DNA for checking. This CDR3 contains 14 residues. CDR1 SGHDT and CDR2 YYEEEE come from the germline V gene. CDR3 sequence: CASKPGGTAYEQYF.

The genes are TRBV3-1 and TRBJ2-2; TCRdb picks TRBD2, but there is no DNA to check that call. The CDR3 covers 15 residues. Germline V lookup: CDR1 LGHDT, CDR2 YNNKEL (reference sequence). The CDR3 protein is CASRSLGPNTGELFF.

The chain is built from TRBV18 and TRBJ2-1; TCRdb's D call, TRBD1, is unchecked because there is no DNA. Germline loops: CDR1 KGHSH, CDR2 LQKENI. CDR3 length: 13 amino acids. The CDR3 reads CASSPGQGSEQFF.

The genes are TRBV6-1 and TRBJ2-1; as DNA is missing, the TRBD1 call by TCRdb cannot be tested. This CDR3 contains 16 residues. Per the germline V gene, CDR1 is MNHNS and CDR2 is SASEGT. CDR3 residues: CASRPRDRAPYNEQFF.

CDR3 protein: CASRERGGYDTDTQYF. The V call is TRBV6-1, the J call TRBJ2-3; TCRdb selects TRBD1, and the lack of DNA leaves this call unchecked. Germline V CDR1 and CDR2: MNHNS, SASEGT. The CDR3 runs to 16 residues.

CDR3 amino acids: CASSLAWRGRETQYF. The chain recombines TRBV7-8 with TRBJ2-5; the TRBD2 assignment by TCRdb is unverifiable without DNA. This CDR3 has 15 residues. CDR1 is SGHVS and CDR2 is FQNEAQ in the germline V gene.

The chain uses TRBV6-4 and TRBJ1-6. The CDR3 runs 13 residues. CDR1 is MRHNA and CDR2 is SNTAGT in the germline V gene. The CDR3: CASSAGWGSPLHF.

The rearrangement joins TRBV2 to TRBJ2-7; TCRdb's D call of TRBD1 is untestable without DNA. Germline CDR1 reads SNHLY; CDR2 reads FYNNEI. The CDR3 covers 15 residues. The CDR3 sequence: CASSTQGGGSYEQYF.

This chain links TRBV5-1 with TRBJ1-2. The germline gives CDR1 SGHRS, CDR2 YFSETQ. The CDR3 covers 14 residues. This chain's CDR3 is CASSFTGYNYGYTF.

This sequence joins TRBV13 and TRBJ2-1; the D gene TCRdb calls, TRBD1, cannot be checked with no DNA. The CDR3 loop spans 14 amino acids. Germline V gives CDR1 PRHDT, CDR2 FYEKMQ (reference sequence). CDR3 amino acids: CASRLTGERNEQFF.

The rearrangement links TRBV7-6 to TRBJ2-7. Germline lookup yields CDR1 SGHVS and CDR2 FNYEAQ. This CDR3 has 15 amino acids. CDR3 in amino acids: CASSLGTGGPYEQYF.

The genes are TRBV7-9 and TRBJ1-1. The germline CDR1 and CDR2 sequences are SEHNR and FQNEAQ (reference sequence). The length of the CDR3 is 15 residues. This chain's CDR3 is CASSVREGKDTEAFF.

V is TRBV4-1 and J is TRBJ2-3; with no DNA, the TCRdb D assignment of TRBD2 cannot be verified. The germline gives CDR1 MGHRA, CDR2 YSYEKL. The CDR3 is 17 amino acids. This CDR3 reads CASSLIPRLAGADTQYF.

The chain uses TRBV18 and TRBJ2-1; TCRdb's D call, TRBD2, is unchecked because there is no DNA. The germline V gene has CDR1 KGHSH and CDR2 LQKENI. This CDR3 comprises 16 residues. The CDR3 here is CASSRMTAVSYNEQFF.

The J gene is TRBJ1-2, the V gene TRBV28; TCRdb outputs TRBD1, but without DNA this stays unchecked. The CDR3 loop spans 14 amino acids. The germline V gene encodes CDR1 MDHEN and CDR2 SYDVKM. CDR3 residues: CASSYFRGGGGYTF.

The chain has TRBV18 and TRBJ2-3. The length of the CDR3 is 16 residues. Germline V gives CDR1 KGHSH, CDR2 LQKENI. CDR3: CASSPGGQAGTDTQYF.

This sequence joins TRBV27 and TRBJ2-7. The CDR3 has 14 residues. Per the germline V gene, CDR1 is MNHEY and CDR2 is SMNVEV (reference sequence). CDR3: CASSLIAATHEQYF.

This chain links TRBV9 with TRBJ1-1; TCRdb indicates TRBD1, and absent DNA this call remains unverified. The CDR3 is 14 amino acids. Germline-derived CDR1 and CDR2 are SGDLS and YYNGEE. The CDR3 loop reads CASRDPGRYTEAFF.

The chain has TRBV5-1 and TRBJ2-5; TCRdb returns TRBD2, unconfirmable since there is no DNA. Looked up from germline, CDR1 is SGHRS and CDR2 is YFSETQ. This CDR3 is built from 17 residues. This CDR3 reads CASSLTELAGVRETQYF.

V gene TRBV18 combines with J gene TRBJ1-2. The CDR3 length is 15 residues. In germline, CDR1 is KGHSH, CDR2 LQKENI. The CDR3 loop is CASSPIEQRNYGYTF.

The chain joins TRBV4-1 to TRBJ1-2. Germline assignment: CDR1 MGHRA and CDR2 YSYEKL. The length of the CDR3 is 15 residues. The CDR3 loop reads CASLPSPTPNYGYTF.

The chain recombines TRBV7-9 with TRBJ2-6. The CDR3 totals 17 residues. Germline CDR1 and CDR2: SEHNR and FQNEAQ (reference sequence). CDR3 loop: CASSLAGFLSGANVLTF.

The CDR3 loop is CASSPRTGLAGGTDTQYF. The V gene is TRBV12-3 or TRBV12-4, the J gene TRBJ2-3; TCRdb designates TRBD2, a call that cannot be tested without DNA. The CDR3 sequence is 18 residues long.

This sequence joins TRBV6-5 and TRBJ1-2; the D call from TCRdb, TRBD1, cannot be confirmed without DNA. Germline V gives CDR1 MNHEY, CDR2 SVGAGI. The CDR3 sequence is 15 residues long. CDR3 region: CASSFRSGQGDGYTF.

The chain links TRBV7-8 to TRBJ2-5; checking the TCRdb D call of TRBD1 is not possible without DNA. This CDR3 contains 16 residues. Germline CDR1 reads SGHVS; CDR2 reads FQNEAQ. The CDR3 loop is CASSPRTGGVLETQYF.

The rearrangement joins TRBV6-1 to TRBJ1-1. There are 13 residues in the CDR3. CDR1 MNHNS and CDR2 SASEGT come from the germline V gene. CDR3: CASSRASLTEAFF.

The chain is built from TRBV3-1 and TRBJ1-4. This CDR3 spans 14 amino acids. Germline V CDR1 and CDR2: LGHDT, YNNKEL (reference sequence). The CDR3 loop is CASSKDRNREKLFF.